These T cell receptor beta chains were read from a single sample in a study of blood T cell repertoires in COVID-19. TCRdb's copy holds only in-frame clones and misses some; the assay was immunoSEQ multiplex PCR. The sample carries about 310,000 clones, about 87% recorded once. The specimen sequenced was peripheral blood. These receptors were obtained from a man aged 65 to 85 with acute or convalescent COVID-19. CDR3s leave out the opening cysteine and the closing phenylalanine or tryptophan.

V gene	J gene	CDR3 protein
TRBV11-3	TRBJ1-5	ASSPKDRVSGQPQH
TRBV19	TRBJ1-1	ASSTVFGETEAF
TRBV21-1	TRBJ1-1	ASSVHRSLLIMNTEAF
TRBV5-1	TRBJ1-6	ASSLAGQHDNSPLH
TRBV4-3	TRBJ2-1	ASSQDILAGLHEQF
TRBV5-1	TRBJ2-1	ASSLEGLAGLSYNEQF
TRBV19	TRBJ1-1	ASSPDRSAPF
TRBV6-1	TRBJ1-5	ASSVSTANSNQPQH
TRBV5-1	TRBJ2-7	ASSFLITGEEQY
TRBV7-2	TRBJ2-7	ASSLDRAHLYEQY
TRBV5-4	TRBJ2-2	ASSSGGSVTGELF
TRBV28	TRBJ1-2	ASSPNLESGYT
TRBV6-5	TRBJ1-6	ASSYAKLSNSPLH